This T cell receptor beta chain was sequenced in a study of T cell repertoires in cytomegalovirus infection. Findings and limits, study-wide: Ex vivo responses were dominated by HLA-C-restricted CMV-specific TCR beta clonotypes.

MiXCR, applied by TCRdb to the reads, yields one record per CDR3 protein. The table shows approximately 140,000 distinct CDR3 sequences, with less than 9.5% occurring only once. The V and J ends lost 6 bases and 0 bases respectively, with 13 bases between them. The CDR3 contains 15 residues. The germline V gene has CDR1 SGHTA and CDR2 FQGNSA. This clonotype was seen many times. Its antigen is unidentified. The chain couples TRBV7-2 to TRBJ2-3, with D possibly TRBD1 on 6 matching bases. Specimen: PBMCs. The source is a human donor in good health (CMV status not recorded). Some clones in this sample may be carry-over from other donors' samples. CDR3 coding DNA: TGTGCCAGCAGGAGCCGACAGGCTAGCACAGATACGCAGTATTTT. It codes for CASRSRQASTDTQYF.